This T cell receptor beta chain was found in a study of CD8 T cells in ankylosing spondylitis. Broader study findings: Disease-linked clones were found to be CD8+ and relatively rare in peripheral blood. A motif in TCR beta, a set of 8 or 9 highly homologous variants, appeared characteristic of ankylosing spondylitis blood. Matched ankylosing spondylitis synovial fluid reportedly showed significant enrichment of disease-linked clones.

Researchers built TCR beta libraries using quantitative 5'-RACE with molecular barcodes. TCRdb passed the 5' RACE reads through MiXCR, listing each CDR3 protein once. The table lists about 160,000 distinct CDR3 sequences, 15% to 20% of them singletons, with under 9% in the top ten. Points on this clonotype: Its antigen is unknown. This may arise from a read error, as a much more abundant clone is one base away.

This CDR3 is 11 amino acids long. Germline V gives CDR1 SGHVS, CDR2 FQNEAQ. Sequenced sample: blood, either unsorted or a sorted T cell fraction (not recorded which). This TCR was recovered from a male donor with ankylosing spondylitis or in good health (not recorded which). V is TRBV7-8 and J is TRBJ2-1; D gene ambiguous. The CDR3 reads CGSSVYNEQFF. The CDR3 nucleotides read TGTGGCAGCAGCGTATACAATGAGCAGTTCTTC.